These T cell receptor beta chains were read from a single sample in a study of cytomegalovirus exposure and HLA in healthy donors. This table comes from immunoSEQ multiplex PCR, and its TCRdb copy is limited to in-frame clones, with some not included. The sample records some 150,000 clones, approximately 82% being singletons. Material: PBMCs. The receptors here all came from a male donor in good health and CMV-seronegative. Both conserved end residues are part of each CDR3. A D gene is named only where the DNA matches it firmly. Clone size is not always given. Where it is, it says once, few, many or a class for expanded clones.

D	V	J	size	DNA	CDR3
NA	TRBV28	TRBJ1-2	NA	TGTGCCAGCAGCCTGCCTGGGGACTACTATGGCTACACCTTC	CASSLPGDYYGYTF
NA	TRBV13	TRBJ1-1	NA	TGTGCCAGCAGCCCCAGGGGCGGTAGCCCTGAAGCTTTCTTT	CASSPRGGSPEAFF
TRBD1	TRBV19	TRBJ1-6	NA	TGTGCCAGTAGTCCCCAGGGACAGGGGCAATATTCACCCCTCCACTTT	CASSPQGQGQYSPLHF
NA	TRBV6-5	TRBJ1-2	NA	TGTGCCAGCTCGACAGGCATTGCTAACTATGGCTACACCTTC	CASSTGIANYGYTF
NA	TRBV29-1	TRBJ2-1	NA	TGCAGCGTTGGAGCGATTGAGCAGTTCTTC	CSVGAIEQFF
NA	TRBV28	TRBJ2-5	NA	TGTGCCAGCAGCCCAACCGGGACTCTCGGAGAGACCCAGTACTTC	CASSPTGTLGETQYF
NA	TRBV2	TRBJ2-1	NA	TGTGCCAGCCTAGAGCGGGTCTCCTACAATGAGCAGTTCTTC	CASLERVSYNEQFF
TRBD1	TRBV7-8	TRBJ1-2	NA	TGTGCCAGCAGCCCCGGGACAGGAGGGTATGGCTACACCTTC	CASSPGTGGYGYTF
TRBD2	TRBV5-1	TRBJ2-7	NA	TGCGCCAGCAGCTTGTCAGCGGGAGTTACGGTGGGCGAGCAGTACTTC	CASSLSAGVTVGEQYF
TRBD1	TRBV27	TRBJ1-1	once	TGTGCCAGCAGTTCATTGGACAGGATGAACACTGAAGCTTTCTTT	CASSSLDRMNTEAFF
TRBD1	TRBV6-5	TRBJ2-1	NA	TGTGCCAGCAGTCGGACAGGGAGCTCCTACAATGAGCAGTTCTTC	CASSRTGSSYNEQFF
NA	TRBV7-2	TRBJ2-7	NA	TGTGCCAGCAGCCCAGGGGCAGGCATTTACGAGCAGTACTTC	CASSPGAGIYEQYF
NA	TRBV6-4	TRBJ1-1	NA	TGTGCCAGCAGTGAGAGATTACAGGGCGCCACTGAAGCTTTCTTT	CASSERLQGATEAFF
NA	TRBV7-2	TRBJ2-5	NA	TGTGCCAGCCAGCGGGCAGCTAATTACCAAGAGACCCAGTACTTC	CASQRAANYQETQYF
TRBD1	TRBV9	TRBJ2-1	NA	TGTGCCAGCAGCGTAGAGGGACAGGGGGCCGATGAGCAGTTCTTC	CASSVEGQGADEQFF
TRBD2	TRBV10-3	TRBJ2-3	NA	TGTGCCATCAGTGCGACGGGACTAGCGGGACTAACAGATACGCAGTATTTT	CAISATGLAGLTDTQYF
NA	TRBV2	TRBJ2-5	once	TGTGCCTCTAATGGGGGCCGCCAAGAGACCCAGTACTTC	CASNGGRQETQYF
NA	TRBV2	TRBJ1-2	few	TGTGCCAGCAGCAAAACAGGTTACGGCTACACCTTC	CASSKTGYGYTF
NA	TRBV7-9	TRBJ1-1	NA	TGTGCCAGCAGCCCACAGGGCGGGACTGAAGCTTTCTTT	CASSPQGGTEAFF
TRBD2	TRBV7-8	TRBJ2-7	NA	TGTGCCAGCAGCTTGGGACTAGCGGCCTACGAGCAGTACTTC	CASSLGLAAYEQYF
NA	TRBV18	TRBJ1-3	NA	TGTGCCAGCTCACCGAACAAGATCTCTGGAAACACCATATATTTT	CASSPNKISGNTIYF
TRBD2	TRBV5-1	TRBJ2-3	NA	TGCGCCAGCAGCTTGGGTAGCGGGGGGCCCACAGATACGCAGTATTTT	CASSLGSGGPTDTQYF
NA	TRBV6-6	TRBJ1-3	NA	TGTGCCAGCAGTTACGAGGGGGTTACTGGAAACACCATATATTTT	CASSYEGVTGNTIYF
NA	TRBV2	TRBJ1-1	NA	TGTGCCAGCAGTGATTTTACAGGGAGCACTGAAGCTTTCTTT	CASSDFTGSTEAFF
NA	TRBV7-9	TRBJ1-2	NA	TGTTCCAGCAGCTTACTAGGTGGAGGGCGGACCTATGGCTACACCTTC	CSSSLLGGGRTYGYTF
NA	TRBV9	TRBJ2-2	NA	TGTGCCAGCAGCGTAGGGGCGGGGCCGAACACCGGGGAGCTGTTTTTT	CASSVGAGPNTGELFF
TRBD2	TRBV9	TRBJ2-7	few	TGTGCCAGCAGCGTAGGGGAGGGGAAGCCCTACGAGCAGTACTTC	CASSVGEGKPYEQYF
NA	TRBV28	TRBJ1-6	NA	TGTGCCAGCAGTTTGCACCAGGATCCAGATATGAATTCACCCCTCCACTTT	CASSLHQDPDMNSPLHF
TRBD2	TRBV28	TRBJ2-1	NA	TGTGCCAGCAGCCGCCAGCGGGAGGGCCGAGGTTACAATGAGCAGTTCTTC	CASSRQREGRGYNEQFF
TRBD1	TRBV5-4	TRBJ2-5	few	TGTGCCAGCAGCTTTGAGGGGGCCCCGGGGGAGACCCAGTACTTC	CASSFEGAPGETQYF
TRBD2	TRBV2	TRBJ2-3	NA	TGTGCCAGCGGACTAGCGGGAGGTAGGGCAGATACGCAGTATTTT	CASGLAGGRADTQYF
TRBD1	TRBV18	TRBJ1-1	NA	TGTGCCAGCTCACCCGGGACAGGTACTGAAGCTTTCTTT	CASSPGTGTEAFF
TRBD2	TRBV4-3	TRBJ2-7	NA	TGCGCCAGCAGCCAAATAGCGGGGACCTCCTACGAGCAGTACTTC	CASSQIAGTSYEQYF
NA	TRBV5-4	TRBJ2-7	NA	TGTGCCAGCAGTTCGCAGGGATACGAGCAGTACTTC	CASSSQGYEQYF
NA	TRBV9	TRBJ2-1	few	TGTGCCAGCAGCGTAGGGGTTGGCGCCGGGTACAATGAGCAGTTCTTC	CASSVGVGAGYNEQFF
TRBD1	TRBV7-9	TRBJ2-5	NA	TGTGCCAGCAGAGGGGGCCTAGAGACCCAGTACTTC	CASRGGLETQYF
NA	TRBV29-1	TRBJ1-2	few	TGCAGCGTTGAACACTTTACAGCGGGACAAGGGTATGGCTACACCTTC	CSVEHFTAGQGYGYTF
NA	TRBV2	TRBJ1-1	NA	TGTGCCAGCAGTGAAGCGGGGCCGGATCTGAACACTGAAGCTTTCTTT	CASSEAGPDLNTEAFF
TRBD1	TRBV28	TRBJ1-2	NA	TGTGCCAGCAGTCCCTCTGGGACAGGGGAGTACTATGGCTACACCTTC	CASSPSGTGEYYGYTF
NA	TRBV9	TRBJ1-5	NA	TGTGCCAGCAGCGTAGAGGGCGCGGGGCAGCCCCAGCATTTT	CASSVEGAGQPQHF
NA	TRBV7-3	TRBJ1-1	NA	TGTGCCAGCAGCCTCAGCGTGAACACTGAAGCTTTCTTT	CASSLSVNTEAFF
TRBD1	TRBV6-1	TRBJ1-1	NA	TGTGCCAGCAGTGCCGGGACAGGGGGCACGAACACTGAAGCTTTCTTT	CASSAGTGGTNTEAFF
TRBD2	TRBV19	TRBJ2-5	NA	TGTGCCAGTAGTATAGGGGGGCTAGCGGGAGGGCCAGGACAGGAGACCCAGTACTTC	CASSIGGLAGGPGQETQYF
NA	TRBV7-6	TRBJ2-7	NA	TGTGCCAGCAGCCCTACGACAGGCTCCTACGAGCAGTACTTC	CASSPTTGSYEQYF
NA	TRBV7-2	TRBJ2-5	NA	TGTGCCAGCAGCTTATTAGCGGAGACCCAGTACTTC	CASSLLAETQYF
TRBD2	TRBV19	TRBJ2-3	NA	TGTGCCAGTAGTATAAGCCTAGCGGGCACAGATACGCAGTATTTT	CASSISLAGTDTQYF
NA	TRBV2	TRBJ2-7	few	TGTGCCAGCAGACACCGCGTTCAGGGGACCTACGAGCAGTACTTC	CASRHRVQGTYEQYF
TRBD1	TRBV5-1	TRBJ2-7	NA	TGCGCCAGCAGCAGGACAGGGGTCTCCTACGAGCAGTACTTC	CASSRTGVSYEQYF
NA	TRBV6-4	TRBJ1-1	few	TGTGCCAGCAGCGCCCAAGAGGGTACTGAAGCTTTCTTT	CASSAQEGTEAFF
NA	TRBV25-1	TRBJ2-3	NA	TGTGCCAGCAGTGATTACACAGATACGCAGTATTTT	CASSDYTDTQYF
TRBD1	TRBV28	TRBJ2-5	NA	TGTGCCAGCAGTTTAATAAAAGGGGGCCCCGAGACCCAGTACTTC	CASSLIKGGPETQYF
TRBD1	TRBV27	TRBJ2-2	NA	TGTGCCAGCGGACAGGCGAAAGTCGCGGCAAACACCGGGGAGCTGTTTTTT	CASGQAKVAANTGELFF
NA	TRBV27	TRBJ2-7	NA	TGTGCCAGCAGTTTATCGTTGTTGACTAGCTACGAGCAGTACTTC	CASSLSLLTSYEQYF